This TCR beta chain was sequenced for a study of blood T cells in healthy people across ages. The sample providers were healthy Caucasian people from Russia, aged about 6 to 100. Drawing of peripheral blood yielded about 10 milliliters from each donor. The use of a sample-barcoded 5' primer and a J-beta primer mix characterized a second PCR of roughly 6 to 11 cycles. TCRdb redid the calling of the 5' RACE reads with MiXCR, one entry per CDR3 protein. The sample lists around 1.5 million distinct CDR3 sequences, around 55% seen once, with over 5% in the top ten. Study-wide points: Bulk PBMC profiling left naive and antigen-experienced comparisons inconclusive. Roughly linearly, TCR beta diversity per million T cells fell as age increased.

As to this clonotype: Its specificity is unknown.

Specimen: blood. This TCR was sampled from a young man in good health.

CDR3 loop: CASSPPGGSTGELFF. The CDR3 DNA reads TGTGCCAGCAGCCCGCCCGGGGGGTCCACCGGGGAGCTGTTTTTT. The chain joins TRBV3-1 to TRBJ2-2; 7 bases align to TRBD2. This CDR3 comprises 15 residues. V lost 4 bases, J lost 4 bases, and 6 bases stayed unmatched. Germline-derived CDR1 and CDR2 are LGHDT and YNNKEL (reference sequence).